The clone carrying this TCR beta chain was seen a single time. Using immunoSEQ multiplex PCR, the repertoire was profiled, and TCRdb retains in-frame clones only, with some absent. The sample has about 98,000 clones, roughly nine tenths seen once; the top ten hold roughly 0.5%. The CDR3 is 14 residues long. Losses at the gene ends were 3 bases for V and 5 bases for J; bases not matched to a gene: 2. CDR1 LGHNA and CDR2 YSLEER come from the germline V gene. This record comes from a study of OX40 agonist ivuxolimab in advanced cancers. Sequences were derived from CD4+ or CD8+ T cells sorted from blood, sampled in a trial of the OX40 agonist ivuxolimab. The receptor comes from an adult with an advanced solid tumor such as melanoma, head and neck, liver or kidney cancer. V and J are TRBV4-3 and TRBJ1-5, with 9 bases matching TRBD1. The CDR3 DNA is TGCGCCAGCAGCCAGGACAGGGGTTATCAGCCCCAGCATTTT. Its translation: CASSQDRGYQPQHF.